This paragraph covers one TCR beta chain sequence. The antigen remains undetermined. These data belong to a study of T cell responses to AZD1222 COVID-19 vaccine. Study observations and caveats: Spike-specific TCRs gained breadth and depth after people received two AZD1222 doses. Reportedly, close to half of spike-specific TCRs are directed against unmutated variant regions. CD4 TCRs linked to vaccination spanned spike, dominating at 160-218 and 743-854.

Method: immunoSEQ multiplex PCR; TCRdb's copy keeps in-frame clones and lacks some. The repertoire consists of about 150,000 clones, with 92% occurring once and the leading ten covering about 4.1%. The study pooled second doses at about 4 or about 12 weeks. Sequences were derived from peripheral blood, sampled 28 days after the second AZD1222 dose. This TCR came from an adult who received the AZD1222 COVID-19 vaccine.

The CDR3 sequence: CASSLPSWGSNQPQHF. CDR3 coding DNA: TGTGCCAGCAGTTTACCTTCTTGGGGAAGCAATCAGCCCCAGCATTTT. J is TRBJ1-5 and V is TRBV28; D is undetermined. The V and J ends lost 2 bases and 1 base respectively, with 12 bases between them. Germline V gene lookup returns CDR1 MDHEN and CDR2 SYDVKM. There are 16 residues in the CDR3.